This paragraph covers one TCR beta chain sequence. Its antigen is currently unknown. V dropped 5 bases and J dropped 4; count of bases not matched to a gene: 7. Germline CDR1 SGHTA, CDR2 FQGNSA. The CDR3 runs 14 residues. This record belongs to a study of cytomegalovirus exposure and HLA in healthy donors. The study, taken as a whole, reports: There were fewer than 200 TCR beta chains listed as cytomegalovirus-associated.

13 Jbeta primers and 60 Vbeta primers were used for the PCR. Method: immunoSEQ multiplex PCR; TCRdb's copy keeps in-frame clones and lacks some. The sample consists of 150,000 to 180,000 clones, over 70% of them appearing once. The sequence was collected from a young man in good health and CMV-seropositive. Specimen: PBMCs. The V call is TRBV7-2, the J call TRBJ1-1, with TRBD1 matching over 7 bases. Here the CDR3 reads CASSANQGGTEAFF. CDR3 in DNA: TGTGCCAGCAGCGCCAACCAGGGGGGCACTGAAGCTTTCTTT.